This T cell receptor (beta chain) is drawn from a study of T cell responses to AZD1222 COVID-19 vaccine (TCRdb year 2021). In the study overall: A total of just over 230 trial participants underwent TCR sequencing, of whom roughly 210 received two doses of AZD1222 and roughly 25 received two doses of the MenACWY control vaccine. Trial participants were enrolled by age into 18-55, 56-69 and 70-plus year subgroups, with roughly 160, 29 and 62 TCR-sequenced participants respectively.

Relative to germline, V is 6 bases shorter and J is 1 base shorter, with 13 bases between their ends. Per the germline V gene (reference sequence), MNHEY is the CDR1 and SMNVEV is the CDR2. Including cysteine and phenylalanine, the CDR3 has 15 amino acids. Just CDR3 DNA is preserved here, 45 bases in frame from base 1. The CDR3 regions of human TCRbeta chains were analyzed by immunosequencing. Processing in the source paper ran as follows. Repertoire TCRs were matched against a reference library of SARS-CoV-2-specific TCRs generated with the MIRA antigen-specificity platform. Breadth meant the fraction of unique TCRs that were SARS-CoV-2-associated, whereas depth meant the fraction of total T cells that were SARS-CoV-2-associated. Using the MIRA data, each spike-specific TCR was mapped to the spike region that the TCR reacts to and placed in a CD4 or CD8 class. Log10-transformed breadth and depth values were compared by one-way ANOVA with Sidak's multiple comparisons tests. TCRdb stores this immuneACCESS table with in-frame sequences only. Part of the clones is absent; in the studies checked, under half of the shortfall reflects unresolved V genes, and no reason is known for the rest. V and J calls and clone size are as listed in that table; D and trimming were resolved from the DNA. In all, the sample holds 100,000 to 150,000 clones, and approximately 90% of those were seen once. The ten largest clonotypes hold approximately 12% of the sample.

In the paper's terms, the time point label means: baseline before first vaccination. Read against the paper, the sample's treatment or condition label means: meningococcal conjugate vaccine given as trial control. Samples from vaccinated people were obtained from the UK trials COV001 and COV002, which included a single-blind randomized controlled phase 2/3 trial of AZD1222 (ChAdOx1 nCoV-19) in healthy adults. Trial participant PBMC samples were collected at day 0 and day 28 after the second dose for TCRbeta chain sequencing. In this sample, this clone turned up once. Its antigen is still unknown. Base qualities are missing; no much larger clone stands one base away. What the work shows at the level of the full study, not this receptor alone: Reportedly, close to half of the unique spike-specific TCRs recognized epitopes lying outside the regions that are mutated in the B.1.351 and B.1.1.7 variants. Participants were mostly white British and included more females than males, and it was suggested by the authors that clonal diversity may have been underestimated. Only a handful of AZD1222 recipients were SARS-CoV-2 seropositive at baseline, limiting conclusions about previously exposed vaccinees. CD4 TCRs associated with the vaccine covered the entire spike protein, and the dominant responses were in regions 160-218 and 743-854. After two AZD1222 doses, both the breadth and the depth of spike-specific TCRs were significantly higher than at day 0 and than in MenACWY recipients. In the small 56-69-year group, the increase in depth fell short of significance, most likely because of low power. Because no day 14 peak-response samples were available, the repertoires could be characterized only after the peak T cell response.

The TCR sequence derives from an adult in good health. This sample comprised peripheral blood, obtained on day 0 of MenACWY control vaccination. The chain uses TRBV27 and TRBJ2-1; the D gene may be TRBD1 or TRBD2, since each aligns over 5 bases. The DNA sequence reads TGTGCCAGCAGGCTATTTGGGGGTTCCTACAATGAGCAGTTCTTC. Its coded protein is CASRLFGGSYNEQFF.